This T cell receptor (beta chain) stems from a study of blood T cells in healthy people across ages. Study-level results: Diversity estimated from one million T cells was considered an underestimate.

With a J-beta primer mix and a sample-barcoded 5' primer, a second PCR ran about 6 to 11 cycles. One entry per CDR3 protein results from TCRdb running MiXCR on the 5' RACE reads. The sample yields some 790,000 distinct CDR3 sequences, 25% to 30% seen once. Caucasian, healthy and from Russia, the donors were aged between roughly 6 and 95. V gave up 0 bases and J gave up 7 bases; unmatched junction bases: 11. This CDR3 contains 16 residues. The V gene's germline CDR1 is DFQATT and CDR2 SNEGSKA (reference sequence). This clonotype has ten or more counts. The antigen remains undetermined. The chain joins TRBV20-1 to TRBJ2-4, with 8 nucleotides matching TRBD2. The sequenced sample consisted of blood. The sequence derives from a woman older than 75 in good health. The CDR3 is CSARDSLSGGANIQYF. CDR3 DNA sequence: TGCAGTGCTAGAGACAGCCTTTCCGGGGGGGCCAACATTCAGTACTTC.